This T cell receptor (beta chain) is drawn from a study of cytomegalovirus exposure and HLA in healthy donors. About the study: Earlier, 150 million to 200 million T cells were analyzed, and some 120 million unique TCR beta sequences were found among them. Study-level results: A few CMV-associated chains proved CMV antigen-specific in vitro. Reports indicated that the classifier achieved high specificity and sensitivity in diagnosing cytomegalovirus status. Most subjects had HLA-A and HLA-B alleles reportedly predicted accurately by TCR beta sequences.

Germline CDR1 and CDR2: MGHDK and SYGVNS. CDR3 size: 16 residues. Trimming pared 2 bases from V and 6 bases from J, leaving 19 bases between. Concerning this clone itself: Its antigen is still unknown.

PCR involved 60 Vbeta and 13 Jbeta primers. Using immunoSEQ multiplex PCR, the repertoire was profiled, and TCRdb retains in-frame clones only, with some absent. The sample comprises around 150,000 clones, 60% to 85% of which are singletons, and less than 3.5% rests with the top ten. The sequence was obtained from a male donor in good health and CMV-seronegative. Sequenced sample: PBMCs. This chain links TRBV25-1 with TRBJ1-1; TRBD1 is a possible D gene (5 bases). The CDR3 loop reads CASSEMDQGIVPEAFF. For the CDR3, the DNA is TGTGCCAGCAGTGAAATGGATCAGGGTATAGTCCCTGAAGCTTTCTTT.